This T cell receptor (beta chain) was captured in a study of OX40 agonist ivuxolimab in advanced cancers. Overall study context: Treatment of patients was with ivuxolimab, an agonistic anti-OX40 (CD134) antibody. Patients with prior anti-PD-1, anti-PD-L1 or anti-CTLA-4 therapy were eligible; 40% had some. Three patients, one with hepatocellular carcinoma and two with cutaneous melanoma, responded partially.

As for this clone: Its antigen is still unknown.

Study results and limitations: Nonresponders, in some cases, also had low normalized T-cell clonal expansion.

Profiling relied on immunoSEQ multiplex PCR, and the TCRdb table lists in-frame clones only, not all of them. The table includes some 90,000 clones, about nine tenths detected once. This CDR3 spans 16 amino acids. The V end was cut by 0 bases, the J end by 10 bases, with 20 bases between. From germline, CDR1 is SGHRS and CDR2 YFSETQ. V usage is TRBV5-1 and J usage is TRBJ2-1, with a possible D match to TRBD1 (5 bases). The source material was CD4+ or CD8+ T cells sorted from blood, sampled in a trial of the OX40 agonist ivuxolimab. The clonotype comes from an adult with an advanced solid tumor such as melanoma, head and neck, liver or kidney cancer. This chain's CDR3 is CASSLERTSLGREQFF. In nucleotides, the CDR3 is TGCGCCAGCAGCTTGGAGAGGACATCCCTCGGCAGGGAGCAGTTCTTC.